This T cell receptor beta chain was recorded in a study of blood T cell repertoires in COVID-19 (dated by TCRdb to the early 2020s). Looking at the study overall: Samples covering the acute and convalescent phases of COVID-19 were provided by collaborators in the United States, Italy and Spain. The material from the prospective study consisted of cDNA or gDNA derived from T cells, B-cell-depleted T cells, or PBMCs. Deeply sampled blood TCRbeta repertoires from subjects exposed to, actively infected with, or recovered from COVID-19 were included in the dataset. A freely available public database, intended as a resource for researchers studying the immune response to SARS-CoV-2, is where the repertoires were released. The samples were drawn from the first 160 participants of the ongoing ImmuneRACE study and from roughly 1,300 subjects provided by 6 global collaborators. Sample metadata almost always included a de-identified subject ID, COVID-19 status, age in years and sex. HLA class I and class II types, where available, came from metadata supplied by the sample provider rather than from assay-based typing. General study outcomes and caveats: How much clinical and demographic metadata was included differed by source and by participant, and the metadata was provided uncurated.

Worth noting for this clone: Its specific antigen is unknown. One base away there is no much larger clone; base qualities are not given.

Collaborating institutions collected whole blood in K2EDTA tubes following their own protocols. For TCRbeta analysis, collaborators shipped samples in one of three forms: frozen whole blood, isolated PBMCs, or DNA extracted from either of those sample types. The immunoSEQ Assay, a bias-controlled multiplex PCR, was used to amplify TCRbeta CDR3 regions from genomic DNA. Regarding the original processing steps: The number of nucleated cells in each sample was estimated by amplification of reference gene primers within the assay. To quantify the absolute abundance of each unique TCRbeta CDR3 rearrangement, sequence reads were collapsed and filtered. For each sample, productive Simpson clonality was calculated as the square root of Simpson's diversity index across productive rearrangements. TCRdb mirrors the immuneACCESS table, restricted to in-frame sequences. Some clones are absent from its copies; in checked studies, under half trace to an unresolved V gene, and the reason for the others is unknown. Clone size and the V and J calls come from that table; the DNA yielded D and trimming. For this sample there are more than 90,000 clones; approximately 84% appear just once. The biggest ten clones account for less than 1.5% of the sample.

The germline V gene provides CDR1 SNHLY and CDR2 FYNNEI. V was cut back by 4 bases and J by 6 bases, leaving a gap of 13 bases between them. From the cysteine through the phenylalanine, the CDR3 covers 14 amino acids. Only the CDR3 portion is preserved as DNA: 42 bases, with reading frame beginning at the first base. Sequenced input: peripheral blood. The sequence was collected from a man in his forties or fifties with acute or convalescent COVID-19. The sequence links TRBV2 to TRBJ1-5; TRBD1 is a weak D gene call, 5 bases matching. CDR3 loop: CASSVGQGSQPQHF. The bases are TGTGCCAGCAGTGTCGGACAAGGAAGTCAGCCCCAGCATTTT.